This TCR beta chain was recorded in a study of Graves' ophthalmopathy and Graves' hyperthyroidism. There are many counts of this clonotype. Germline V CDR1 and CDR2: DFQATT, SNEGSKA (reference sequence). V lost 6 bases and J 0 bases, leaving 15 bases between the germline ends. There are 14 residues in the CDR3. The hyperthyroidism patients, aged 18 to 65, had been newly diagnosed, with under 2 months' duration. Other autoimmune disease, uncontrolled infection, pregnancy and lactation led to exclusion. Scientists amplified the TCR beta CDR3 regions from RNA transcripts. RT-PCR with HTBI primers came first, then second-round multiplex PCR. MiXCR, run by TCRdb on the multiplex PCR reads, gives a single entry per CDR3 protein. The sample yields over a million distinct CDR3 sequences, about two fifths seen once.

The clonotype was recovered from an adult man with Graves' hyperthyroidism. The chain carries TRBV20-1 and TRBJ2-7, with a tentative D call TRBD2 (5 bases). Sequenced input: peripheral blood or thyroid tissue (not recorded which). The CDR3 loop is CSAQFRGSSYEQYF. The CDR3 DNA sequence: TGCAGTGCGCAATTTCGGGGTAGCTCCTACGAGCAGTACTTC.